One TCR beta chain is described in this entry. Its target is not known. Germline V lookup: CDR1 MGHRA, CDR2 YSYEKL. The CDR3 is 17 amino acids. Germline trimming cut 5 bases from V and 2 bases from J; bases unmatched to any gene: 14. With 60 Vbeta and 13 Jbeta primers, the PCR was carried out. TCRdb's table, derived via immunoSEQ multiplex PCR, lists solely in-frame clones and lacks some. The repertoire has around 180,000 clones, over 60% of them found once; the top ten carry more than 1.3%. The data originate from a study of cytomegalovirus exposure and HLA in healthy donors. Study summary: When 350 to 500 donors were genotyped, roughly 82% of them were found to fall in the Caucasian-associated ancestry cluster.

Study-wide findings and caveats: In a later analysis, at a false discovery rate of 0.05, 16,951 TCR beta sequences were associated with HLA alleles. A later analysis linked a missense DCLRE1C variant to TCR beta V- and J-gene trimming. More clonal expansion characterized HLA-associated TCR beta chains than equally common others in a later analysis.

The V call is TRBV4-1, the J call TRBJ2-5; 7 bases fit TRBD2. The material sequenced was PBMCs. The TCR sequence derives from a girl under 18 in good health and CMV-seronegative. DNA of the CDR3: TGCGCCAGCAGCGACCTCACCGGGAGGTACCCTCAAGAGACCCAGTACTTC. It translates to CASSDLTGRYPQETQYF.